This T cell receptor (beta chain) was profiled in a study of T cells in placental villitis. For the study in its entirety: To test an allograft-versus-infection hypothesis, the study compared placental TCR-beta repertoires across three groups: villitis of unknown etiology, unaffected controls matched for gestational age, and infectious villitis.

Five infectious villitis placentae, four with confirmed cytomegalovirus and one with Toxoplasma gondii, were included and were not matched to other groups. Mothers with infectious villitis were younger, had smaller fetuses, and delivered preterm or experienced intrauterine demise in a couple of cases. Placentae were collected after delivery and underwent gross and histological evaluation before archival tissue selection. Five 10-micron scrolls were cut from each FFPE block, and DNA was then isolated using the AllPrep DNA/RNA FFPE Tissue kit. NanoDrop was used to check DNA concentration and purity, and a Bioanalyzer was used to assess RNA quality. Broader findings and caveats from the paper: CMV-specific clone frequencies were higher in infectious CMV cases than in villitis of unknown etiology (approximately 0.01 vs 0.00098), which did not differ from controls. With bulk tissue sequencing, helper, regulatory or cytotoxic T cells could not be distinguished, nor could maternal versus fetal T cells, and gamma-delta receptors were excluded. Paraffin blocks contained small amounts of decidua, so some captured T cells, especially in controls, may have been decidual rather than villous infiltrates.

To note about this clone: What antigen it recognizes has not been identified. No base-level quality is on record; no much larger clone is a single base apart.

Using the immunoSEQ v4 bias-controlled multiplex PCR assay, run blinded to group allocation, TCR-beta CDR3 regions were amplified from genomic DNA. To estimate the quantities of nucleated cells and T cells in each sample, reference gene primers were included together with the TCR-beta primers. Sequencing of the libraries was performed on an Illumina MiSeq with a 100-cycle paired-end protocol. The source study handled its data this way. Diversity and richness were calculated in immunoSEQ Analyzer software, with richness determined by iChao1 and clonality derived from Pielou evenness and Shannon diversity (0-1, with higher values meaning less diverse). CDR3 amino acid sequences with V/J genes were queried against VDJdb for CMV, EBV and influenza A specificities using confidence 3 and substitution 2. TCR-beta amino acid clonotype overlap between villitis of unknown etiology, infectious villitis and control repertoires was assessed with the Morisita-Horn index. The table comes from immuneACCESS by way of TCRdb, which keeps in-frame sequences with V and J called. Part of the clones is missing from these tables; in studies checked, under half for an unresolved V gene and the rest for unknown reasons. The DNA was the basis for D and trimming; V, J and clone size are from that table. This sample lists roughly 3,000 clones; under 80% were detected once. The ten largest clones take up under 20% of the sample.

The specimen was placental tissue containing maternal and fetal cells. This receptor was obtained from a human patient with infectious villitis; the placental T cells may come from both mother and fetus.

The nucleotide sequence is TGTGCCAGCAGCCCTGGGGGGGGCTCCTACAATGAGCAGTTCTTC. Its translation is CASSPGGGSYNEQFF. The V gene is TRBV9 and the J gene is TRBJ2-1; 7 bases in the middle match TRBD2. The CDR3 has 15 amino acids, counting the end cysteine and phenylalanine. Kept here is only the CDR3 DNA, which spans 45 bases and is read in frame from base 1. The germline V gene sets CDR1 to SGDLS and CDR2 to YYNGEE. For this chain, trimming is 4 bases at the V end and 0 bases at the J end, and the number of junction bases without a gene match is 4.